This record looks at one T cell receptor beta chain sequence and its context. Its antigen is as yet unknown. The data originate from a study of graft-versus-host responses after intestinal transplantation. Across the whole study: The whole recipient group had anti-thymocyte globulin induction followed by tacrolimus and steroids for two to three years.

Here immunoSEQ multiplex PCR was the method, and the copy in TCRdb shows in-frame clones only, minus some. Here the sample spans about 51,000 clones, roughly 90% being singletons. Broader study findings: Individuals carrying graft-donor T cell macrochimerism showed high graft-versus-host to host-versus-graft clonal ratios in allografts. Among circulating GvH clones, peak levels were associated with early post-transplant declines in HvG clones.

The CDR3 totals 18 residues. The receptor was derived from a human donor who was the organ donor for an intestinal transplant. This specimen was unstimulated CD4+ T cells sorted from spleen or lymph node cells, taken before transplant. The V and J genes are TRBV21-1 and TRBJ1-5; TRBD1, as called in the table, went unchecked against the DNA. TRBV21-1 is listed as a pseudogene. In DNA form, the CDR3 reads TGTGCCAGCATTAAGGGGGGACAGGGGGCGCTTAGCAATCAGCCCCAGCATTTT. The encoded protein is CASIKGGQGALSNQPQHF.